What follows are 20 T cell receptor beta chains derived from one specimen sequenced in a study of OX40 agonist ivuxolimab in advanced cancers. Clones were sequenced by immunoSEQ multiplex PCR, and TCRdb holds only the in-frame ones, with some missing. Of 90,000 to 150,000 clones listed, 85% to 90% are singletons. Here the sequenced sample was CD4+ or CD8+ T cells sorted from blood, taken in a trial of the OX40 agonist ivuxolimab. Receptor source: an adult with an advanced solid tumor such as melanoma, head and neck, liver or kidney cancer.

Concerning this clone itself: Other nucleotide sequences in the sample specify the same CDR3. In DNA, the CDR3 is TGTGCCAGCAGCCCGCAAGGGAACACTGAAGCTTTCTTT. Protein product: CASSPQGNTEAFF. The chain couples TRBV7-2 to TRBJ1-1; D is unclear. V lost 5 bases to trimming and J lost 1 base, with 8 bases between them. The CDR3 covers 13 residues. CDR1 and CDR2 from the germline V gene are SGHTA and FQGNSA.

The CDR3 is CSVLIRDRGGWTEAFF. The CDR3 DNA follows: TGCAGCGTTCTAATCCGGGACAGGGGAGGGTGGACTGAAGCTTTCTTT. The rearrangement links TRBV29-1 to TRBJ1-1, with 10 positions matching TRBD1. CDR1 and CDR2 (germline): SQVTM, ANQGSEA. The CDR3 is made up of 16 amino acids. Unmatched junction bases numbered 14, after V lost 5 bases and J lost 5 bases.

CDR3: CATSTGSTLAAYEQYF. The DNA for the CDR3 is TGTGCCACCAGCACAGGGAGTACACTGGCAGCCTACGAGCAGTACTTC. The chain recombines TRBV15 with TRBJ2-7; perhaps D is TRBD1 or TRBD2 (5 bases each). Trimming pared 4 bases from V and 2 bases from J, leaving 18 bases between. CDR3 length: 16 amino acids. Germline V gene lookup returns CDR1 LNHNV and CDR2 YYDKDF (reference sequence).

The chain combines TRBV7-2 with TRBJ2-1, with TRBD2 identical over 8 bases. V gave up 4 bases and J gave up 4 bases; unmatched junction bases: 6. CDR1 and CDR2 from the germline V gene are SGHTA and FQGNSA. This CDR3 is built from 15 residues. CDR3: CASSSSPGGYNEQFF. In DNA, the CDR3 is TGTGCCAGCAGCTCCTCGCCGGGGGGGTACAATGAGCAGTTCTTC.

The chain employs TRBV6-4 and TRBJ2-3, with D possibly matching TRBD2 (5 bases). V lost 4 bases to trimming and J lost 4 bases, with 18 bases between them. This CDR3 comprises 16 residues. The germline gives CDR1 MRHNA, CDR2 SNTAGT. This chain's CDR3 is CASSVSGSPPADTQYF. The CDR3 coding sequence is TGTGCCAGCAGTGTTTCTGGGAGCCCTCCCGCAGATACGCAGTATTTT.

This chain links TRBV28 with TRBJ2-3; D is possibly TRBD2 (7 bases). The CDR3 has 16 amino acids. The V and J ends lost 6 bases and 0 bases respectively, with 16 bases between them. Germline values: CDR1 MDHEN, CDR2 SYDVKM. The CDR3 region is CASRSGDTTSTDTQYF. For the CDR3, the DNA is TGTGCCAGCAGGAGCGGGGACACGACTAGCACAGATACGCAGTATTTT.

The J gene is TRBJ1-4, the V gene TRBV13; TRBD1 agrees at 8 bases. The CDR3 spans 15 residues. The V and J ends lost 1 base and 8 bases, in that order; junction bases with no gene match: 6. Germline V gives CDR1 PRHDT, CDR2 FYEKMQ (reference sequence). The CDR3: CASSLAGRGREKLFF. The CDR3 nucleotides read TGTGCCAGCAGCTTAGCCGGCAGGGGGCGAGAAAAACTGTTTTTT.

The V gene is TRBV5-6, the J gene TRBJ1-2, with D unresolved. V shed 5 bases and J shed 2 bases, with 16 bases lying between them. CDR1 and CDR2 from the germline V gene are SGHDT and YYEEEE. CDR3 length: 15 amino acids. In DNA form, the CDR3 reads TGTGCCAGCAGTCCTCTAGCCTCGGCGAACTATGGCTACACCTTC. It specifies CASSPLASANYGYTF.

The chain joins TRBV4-3 to TRBJ1-6; maybe TRBD1 (5 bases). V lost 0 bases and J 4 bases, leaving 10 bases between the germline ends. This CDR3 contains 16 residues. Germline V gene lookup returns CDR1 LGHNA and CDR2 YSLEER. The CDR3 loop is CASSQDQGGYNSPLHF. DNA of the CDR3: TGCGCCAGCAGCCAAGATCAGGGCGGATATAATTCACCCCTCCACTTT.

The chain links TRBV7-3 to TRBJ1-2, with D possibly TRBD1 on 5 matching bases. Germline V gene sequence: CDR1 SGHTA, CDR2 FQGTGA. Deletions cut 5 bases from V and 5 bases from J, with 18 bases between. The CDR3 runs to 15 residues. The CDR3 DNA is TGTGCCAGCAGCCCCTCTGGGGGGGTTATTTATGGCTACACCTTC. Translating gives CASSPSGGVIYGYTF.

V and J are TRBV28 and TRBJ2-7; 7 bases agree with TRBD1. Germline lookup yields CDR1 MDHEN and CDR2 SYDVKM. The CDR3 totals 13 residues. V was clipped by 7 bases and J by 6 bases; unmatched bases: 9. In nucleotides, the CDR3 is TGTGCCAGCACCCTCCCGGGACAGATCGAGCAGTACTTC. As protein: CASTLPGQIEQYF.

The chain combines TRBV6-6 with TRBJ2-7; D may be TRBD1 (5 bases). Trimming removed 2 bases from V and 1 base from J, with 9 bases in between. The germline gives CDR1 MNHNY, CDR2 SVGAGI (reference sequence). The CDR3 is 14 residues long. The CDR3 DNA sequence: TGTGCCAGCAGTTACGGTAGACAGTCCTACGAGCAGTACTTC. Translation: CASSYGRQSYEQYF.

V is TRBV5-8 and J is TRBJ1-2, with no clear D. The CDR3 extends over 14 amino acids. Germline V CDR1 and CDR2: SGHTS, YDEGEE. The V and J ends lost 0 bases and 2 bases respectively, with 8 bases between them. The CDR3 DNA reads as TGTGCCAGCAGCTTGGGACGGCCCAACTATGGCTACACCTTC. Translating gives CASSLGRPNYGYTF. Complete variable domain (other parts from reference TRBV5-8 and TRBJ1-2): EAGVTQSPTHLIKTRGQQATLRCSPISGHTSVYWYQQALGLGLQFLLWYDEGEERNRGNFPPRFSGRQFPNYSSELNVNALELEDSALYLCASSLGRPNYGYTFGSGTRLTVV.

This chain connects TRBV30 to TRBJ2-5, with D tentatively TRBD2 (6 bases). The ends were cut back, 1 base at V and 4 bases at J, with 13 bases in the middle. Germline-derived CDR1 and CDR2 are GTSNPN and SVGIG (reference sequence). The CDR3 covers 14 residues. The CDR3 DNA reads TGTGCCTGGAGTGGAGCGGGCCGGTTAGAGACCCAGTACTTC. Residues: CAWSGAGRLETQYF.

The rearrangement uses TRBV2 and TRBJ2-3, with D perhaps TRBD1 (6 bases). This CDR3 region has 14 residues. With 7 bases removed from V and 8 bases from J, the gap between germline ends came to 19 bases. The V gene's germline CDR1 is SNHLY and CDR2 FYNNEI. The CDR3 sequence is CASNQGPPGGTQYF. The CDR3 DNA is TGTGCCAGCAACCAGGGGCCCCCCGGCGGTACGCAGTATTTT.

The chain combines TRBV19 with TRBJ2-4; D unresolved. Trimming shortened V by 3 bases and J by 0 bases, and 9 bases separated the two germline ends. The germline V gene encodes CDR1 LNHDA and CDR2 SQIVND (reference sequence). The CDR3 covers 15 residues. The CDR3 DNA follows: TGTGCCAGTAGTATCCGGTCCCTAGCCAAAAACATTCAGTACTTC. Translating gives CASSIRSLAKNIQYF.

This clone was seen only once. The chain uses TRBV18 and TRBJ2-7, with a weak D call TRBD1 (5 bases). With 3 bases removed from V and 3 bases from J, the gap between germline ends came to 9 bases. The CDR3 is 13 amino acids. Germline V CDR1 and CDR2: KGHSH, LQKENI. CDR3 loop: CASSPIQGYEQYF. CDR3 DNA sequence: TGTGCCAGCTCACCTATCCAGGGCTACGAGCAGTACTTC. Full variable domain (rest looked up from reference TRBV18 and TRBJ2-7): NAGVMQNPRHLVRRRGQEARLRCSPMKGHSHVYWYRQLPEEGLKFMVYLQKENIIDESGMPKERFSAEFPKEGPSILRIQQVVRGDSAAYFCASSPIQGYEQYFGPGTRLTVT.

This sequence joins TRBV5-1 and TRBJ2-6, with D uncertain. CDR1 SGHRS and CDR2 YFSETQ come from the germline V gene. There are 16 residues in the CDR3. V dropped 0 bases and J dropped 0 bases, with 7 bases sitting between them. CDR3 residues: CASSLALDSGANVLTF. The CDR3 bases are TGCGCCAGCAGCTTGGCCCTTGACTCTGGGGCCAACGTCCTGACTTTC.

This clone was picked up one time. This chain connects TRBV28 to TRBJ2-5; weak D call: TRBD1 (7 bases). Deletions cut 6 bases from V and 6 bases from J, with 17 bases between. CDR3 size: 14 residues. The germline V gene has CDR1 MDHEN and CDR2 SYDVKM. The CDR3 loop is CASSPGGGRKTQYF. The DNA of the CDR3 is TGTGCCAGCAGCCCTGGAGGGGGCAGGAAGACCCAGTACTTC.

J is TRBJ1-2 and V is TRBV9; D unresolved. The V gene's germline CDR1 is SGDLS and CDR2 YYNGEE. The CDR3 is 12 amino acids. Trimming stripped 0 bases from V and 8 bases from J, with 8 bases between. DNA of the CDR3: TGTGCCAGCAGCGTAGCTACTGGCGGCTACACCTTC. This sequence encodes CASSVATGGYTF. Together with reference TRBV9 and TRBJ1-2, the CDR3 gives the full variable domain: DSGVTQTPKHLITATGQRVTLRCSPRSGDLSVYWYQQSLDQGLQFLIQYYNGEERAKGNILERFSAQQFPDLHSELNLSSLELGDSALYFCASSVATGGYTFGSGTRLTVV.